This TCR beta chain was recovered during a study of T cell responses to AZD1222 COVID-19 vaccine. Trimming took off 6 bases at V and 10 bases at J, with 10 bases between the two ends. CDR3 length equals 12 residues. The germline V gene has CDR1 LNHDA and CDR2 SQIVND (reference sequence). This table comes from immunoSEQ multiplex PCR, and its TCRdb copy is limited to in-frame clones, with some not included. This table has 180,000 or so clones, about 91% appearing once. The gene calls are TRBV19 and TRBJ1-6; D is unclear. The specimen was peripheral blood, collected 28 days after the second AZD1222 dose. The receptor comes from an adult who received the AZD1222 COVID-19 vaccine. The CDR3 bases are TGTGCCAGTAGCTCCCTAGACTCACCCCTCCACTTT. Residues: CASSSLDSPLHF.